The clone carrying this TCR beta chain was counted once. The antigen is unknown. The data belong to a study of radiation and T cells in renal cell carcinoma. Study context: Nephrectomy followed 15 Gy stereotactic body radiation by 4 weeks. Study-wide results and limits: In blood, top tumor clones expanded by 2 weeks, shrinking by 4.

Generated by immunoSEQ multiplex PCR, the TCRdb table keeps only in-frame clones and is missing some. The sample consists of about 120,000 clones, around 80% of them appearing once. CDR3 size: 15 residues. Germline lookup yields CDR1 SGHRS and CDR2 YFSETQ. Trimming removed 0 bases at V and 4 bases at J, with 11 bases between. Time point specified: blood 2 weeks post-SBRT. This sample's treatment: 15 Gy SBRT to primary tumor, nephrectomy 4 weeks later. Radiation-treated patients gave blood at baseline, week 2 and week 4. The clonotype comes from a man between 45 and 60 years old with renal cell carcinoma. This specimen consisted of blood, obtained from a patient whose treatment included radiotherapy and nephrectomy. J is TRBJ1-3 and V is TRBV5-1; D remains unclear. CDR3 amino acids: CASSLAPFEGNTIYF. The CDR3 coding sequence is TGCGCCAGCAGCTTGGCACCCTTCGAGGGAAACACCATATATTTT.